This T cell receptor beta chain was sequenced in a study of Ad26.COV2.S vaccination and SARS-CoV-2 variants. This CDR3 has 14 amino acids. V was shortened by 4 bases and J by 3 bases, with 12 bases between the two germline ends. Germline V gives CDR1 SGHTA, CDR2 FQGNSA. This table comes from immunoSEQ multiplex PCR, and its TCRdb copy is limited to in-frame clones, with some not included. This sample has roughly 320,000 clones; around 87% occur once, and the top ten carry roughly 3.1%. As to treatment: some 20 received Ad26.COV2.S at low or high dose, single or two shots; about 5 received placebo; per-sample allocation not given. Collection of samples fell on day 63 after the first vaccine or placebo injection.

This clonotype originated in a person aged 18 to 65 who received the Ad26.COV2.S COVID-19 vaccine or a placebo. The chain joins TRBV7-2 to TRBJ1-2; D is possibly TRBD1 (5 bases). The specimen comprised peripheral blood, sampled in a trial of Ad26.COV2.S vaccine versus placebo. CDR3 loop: CASSWMGPDYGYTF. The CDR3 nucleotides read TGTGCCAGCAGCTGGATGGGACCCGACTATGGCTACACCTTC.